Listed here are 30 T cell receptor beta chains from one sample, sequenced in a study of T cells after yellow fever vaccination. TCRdb analysed the 5' RACE reads with MiXCR anew, one entry per CDR3 protein. The data hold some 340,000 distinct CDR3 sequences, with around 10% observed a single time. The material sequenced was CD4+ T cells sorted from PBMCs, taken 45 days after the yellow fever booster vaccination. These receptors came from a man aged 18 to 30 who received the YFV17D yellow fever vaccine.

J is TRBJ2-3 and V is TRBV12-3 or TRBV12-4; maybe TRBD2 (5 bases). V was shortened by 2 bases and J by 3 bases, with 12 bases between the two germline ends. The CDR3 totals 15 residues. The CDR3 here is CASSLWGDRTDTQYF. The CDR3 DNA reads TGTGCCAGCAGTTTATGGGGAGATAGGACAGATACGCAGTATTTT.

The rearrangement joins TRBV4-3 to TRBJ1-2, with D possibly matching TRBD1 (5 bases). Deletions cut 3 bases from V and 2 bases from J, with 10 bases between. Germline CDR1 is LGHNA and CDR2 is YSLEER. The CDR3 length is 14 residues. CDR3 residues: CASSHSRENYGYTF. The CDR3 DNA reads TGCGCCAGCAGCCACTCCAGGGAGAACTATGGCTACACCTTC.

V and J are TRBV6-6 and TRBJ2-1; D not certain. V was pared by 5 bases and J by 5 bases, with 7 bases between. This CDR3 spans 12 amino acids. In germline, CDR1 is MNHNY, CDR2 SVGAGI (reference sequence). The CDR3 sequence: CASSPADNEQFF. The CDR3 DNA reads TGTGCCAGCAGTCCCGCTGACAATGAGCAGTTCTTC.

The table lists this clonotype with a few counts. The chain uses TRBV14 and TRBJ2-3, with 9 bases matching TRBD1. Germline values: CDR1 SGHDN, CDR2 FVKESK. V was clipped by 1 base and J by 7 bases; unmatched bases: 3. This CDR3 has 14 amino acids. CDR3 nucleotide sequence: TGTGCCAGCAGCCAAGCACAGGGGGCAAATACGCAGTATTTT. As protein: CASSQAQGANTQYF.

This clonotype was counted between two and nine times. The chain combines TRBV5-1 with TRBJ2-5; 11 bases fit TRBD2. V shed 1 base, J shed 2 bases, and the junction held 4 bases outside the gene matches. The CDR3 runs 16 residues. Germline values: CDR1 SGHRS, CDR2 YFSETQ. Written as DNA, the CDR3 is TGCGCCAGCAGCTTGCAAATAGCGGGGGGGCAAGAGACCCAGTACTTC. Its protein is CASSLQIAGGQETQYF.

The sample holds many counts of this clonotype. CDR3 sequence: CASSQGPGRHYEQYF. The CDR3 DNA is TGCGCCAGCAGCCAAGGACCGGGACGGCACTACGAGCAGTACTTC. This chain links TRBV4-3 with TRBJ2-7; D is tentatively TRBD1 or TRBD2 (5 bases each). The CDR3 is 15 residues long. Trimming pared 1 base from V and 3 bases from J, leaving 13 bases between. Germline lookup yields CDR1 LGHNA and CDR2 YSLEER.

This clonotype appeared many times. The V call is TRBV12-3 or TRBV12-4, the J call TRBJ2-1; D is perhaps TRBD1 or TRBD2 (6 bases each). The CDR3 extends over 15 amino acids. Trimming took 6 bases from V and 4 from J, leaving 16 bases between them. CDR3 loop: CASSWRGMGYNEQFF. As DNA, the CDR3 is TGTGCCAGCAGCTGGAGGGGGATGGGGTACAATGAGCAGTTCTTC.

This clonotype has more than one count but fewer than ten. The V and J genes are TRBV7-3 and TRBJ1-5; D not resolved. Germline CDR1 and CDR2: SGHTA and FQGTGA. Trimming took off 5 bases at V and 5 bases at J, with 4 bases between the two ends. The CDR3 is 11 amino acids. The CDR3 DNA is TGTGCCAGCAGCGTCTATCAGCCCCAGCATTTT. Amino acid sequence: CASSVYQPQHF.

The gene calls are TRBV9 and TRBJ2-2; 11 bases are a match to TRBD2. Germline CDR1 is SGDLS and CDR2 is YYNGEE. CDR3 length: 17 amino acids. V was pared by 3 bases and J by 1 base, with 5 bases of the junction left unmatched. The CDR3 DNA reads TGTGCCAGCAGCGCGATGACTAGCGGGGTGAACACCGGGGAGCTGTTTTTT. Protein product: CASSAMTSGVNTGELFF.

The chain is built from TRBV6-5 and TRBJ2-3, with D uncertain. With 5 bases removed from V and 0 bases from J, the gap between germline ends came to 12 bases. This CDR3 has 15 residues. Per the germline V gene, CDR1 is MNHEY and CDR2 is SVGAGI. The CDR3 reads CASSPLGRSTDTQYF. The CDR3 coding sequence is TGTGCCAGCAGTCCTCTGGGCCGGAGCACAGATACGCAGTATTTT.

This clonotype was counted ten times or more. The gene calls are TRBV12-3 or TRBV12-4 and TRBJ1-4; D is undetermined. Trimming took off 6 bases at V and 7 bases at J, with 12 bases between the two ends. This CDR3 spans 13 amino acids. This CDR3 reads CASSQQRAEKLFF. In DNA, the CDR3 is TGTGCCAGCAGCCAGCAAAGGGCTGAAAAACTGTTTTTT.

The chain employs TRBV11-2 and TRBJ2-1, with TRBD1 matching 9 bases. The CDR3 is 13 amino acids. Germline assignment: CDR1 SGHAT and CDR2 FQNNGV. Trimming removed 2 bases from V and 15 bases from J; junction bases left unmatched: 8. CDR3 DNA: TGTGCCAGCAGCTTACCCGGGTGGGACAGGGCGTTCTTC. Translating it yields CASSLPGWDRAFF. The variable domain in full, with the rest retrieved from reference TRBV11-2 and TRBJ2-1, is EAGVAQSPRYKIIEKRQSVAFWCNPISGHATLYWYQQILGQGPKLLIQFQNNGVVDDSQLPKDRFSAERLKGVDSTLKIQPAKLEDSAVYLCASSLPGWDRAFFGPGTRLTVL.

This clonotype was seen a handful of times. The chain has TRBV11-2 and TRBJ2-5; D ambiguous. Germline assignment: CDR1 SGHAT and CDR2 FQNNGV. The CDR3 sequence is 13 residues long. V lost 1 base, J lost 9 bases, and 12 bases lay in between. CDR3 protein: CASSLVVDRAQYF. Here the CDR3 DNA reads TGTGCCAGCAGCTTAGTGGTGGATAGGGCCCAGTACTTC.

This clonotype was counted at least ten times. V gene TRBV19 combines with J gene TRBJ1-5, with TRBD1 identical over 8 bases. The V gene end was trimmed by 5 bases and the J gene end by 6 bases; junction bases not matched to a gene: 6. The CDR3 extends over 14 amino acids. Germline assignment: CDR1 LNHDA and CDR2 SQIVND (reference sequence). The CDR3 spells CASSPRGLGQPQHF. The CDR3 bases are TGTGCCAGTAGTCCCAGGGGGCTGGGTCAGCCCCAGCATTTT.

J is TRBJ2-3 and V is TRBV5-5, with D unclear. The ends were cut back, 4 bases at V and 4 bases at J, with 19 bases in the middle. Germline loops: CDR1 SGHKS, CDR2 YYEKEE (reference sequence). CDR3 length: 16 amino acids. The CDR3 coding sequence is TGTGCCAGCAGCCTCAGGTCTCCCCAAATAGCAGATACGCAGTATTTT. It encodes CASSLRSPQIADTQYF. Full variable domain (remainder filled in from reference TRBV5-5 and TRBJ2-3): DAGVTQSPTHLIKTRGQQVTLRCSPISGHKSVSWYQQVLGQGPQFIFQYYEKEERGRGNFPDRFSARQFPNYSSELNVNALLLGDSALYLCASSLRSPQIADTQYFGPGTRLTVL.

This clonotype appeared a few times. This chain links TRBV20-1 with TRBJ2-2; D possibly uses TRBD1 or TRBD2 (5 bases each). The CDR3 spans 17 residues. V lost 0 bases, J lost 1 base, and 15 bases lay in between. Germline V lookup: CDR1 DFQATT, CDR2 SNEGSKA (reference sequence). CDR3 region: CSARDVRAGLNTGELFF. DNA for the CDR3: TGCAGTGCTAGAGATGTGAGGGCAGGGCTGAACACCGGGGAGCTGTTTTTT.

This clonotype appeared a few times. This chain connects TRBV5-1 to TRBJ1-6, with TRBD1 matching over 8 bases. The CDR3 covers 16 residues. The J segment lost 9 bases and the V segment lost 0 bases, leaving 8 bases of the junction unmatched. The V gene's germline CDR1 is SGHRS and CDR2 YFSETQ. The DNA for the CDR3 is TGCGCCAGCAGCTTGGACGCCGGGACAGGAATTTCACCCCTCCACTTT. Translation gives CASSLDAGTGISPLHF.

This clonotype was recorded many times. The rearrangement links TRBV4-1 to TRBJ1-1, with D perhaps TRBD1 (5 bases). The CDR3 totals 17 residues. With 3 bases removed from V and 3 bases from J, the gap between germline ends came to 20 bases. The V gene's germline CDR1 is MGHRA and CDR2 YSYEKL. The DNA of the CDR3 is TGCGCCAGCAGCCACCGGGGGAAGACGGCAGAGGACACTGAAGCTTTCTTT. Its translation is CASSHRGKTAEDTEAFF.

This clonotype was found a few times. The genes are TRBV20-1 and TRBJ1-2, with D uncertain. V lost 0 bases, J lost 8 bases, and 4 bases lay in between. There are 10 residues in the CDR3. Germline V gene lookup returns CDR1 DFQATT and CDR2 SNEGSKA (reference sequence). This CDR3 is CSARDSGYTF. As DNA, the CDR3 is TGCAGTGCTAGAGATTCGGGCTACACCTTC.

The CDR3 sequence is CAIGVAGGPLEQFF. The CDR3 DNA sequence: TGTGCCATCGGGGTAGCGGGGGGGCCCCTTGAGCAGTTCTTC. The chain carries TRBV10-3 and TRBJ2-1; 11 bases align to TRBD2. V trimming: 8 bases; J trimming: 9 bases; junction bases outside the gene matches: 9. The CDR3 has 14 amino acids. Looked up from germline, CDR1 is ENHRY and CDR2 is SYGVKD.

This rearrangement joins TRBV5-1 to TRBJ2-2; D might be TRBD1 or TRBD2, each matching 5 bases. V lost 0 bases, J lost 6 bases, and 9 bases lay in between. The V gene's germline CDR1 is SGHRS and CDR2 YFSETQ. The CDR3 consists of 14 residues. CDR3 region: CASSLVGTPGELFF. The CDR3 DNA is TGCGCCAGCAGCTTGGTGGGGACCCCCGGGGAGCTGTTTTTT.

This chain links TRBV6-2 or TRBV6-3 with TRBJ1-1; D unclear. Germline assignment: CDR1 MNHEY and CDR2 SVGEGT. The V gene lost 5 bases and the J gene lost 7 bases, with 11 bases spanning the gap. This CDR3 region has 12 residues. The CDR3 sequence is CASSAYSSEAFF. DNA of the CDR3: TGTGCCAGCAGTGCGTACAGCAGTGAAGCTTTCTTT.

The chain couples TRBV7-2 to TRBJ1-2, with D possibly being TRBD1 (6 bases). CDR3 length: 16 residues. The V gene lost 5 bases and the J gene lost 2 bases, with 18 bases spanning the gap. Germline V lookup: CDR1 SGHTA, CDR2 FQGNSA. The CDR3 loop is CASSAPLGGRNYGYTF. Written as DNA, the CDR3 is TGTGCCAGCAGCGCCCCCCTAGGGGGGCGCAACTATGGCTACACCTTC. Using reference TRBV7-2 and TRBJ1-2 for the parts outside the CDR3, the full variable domain is GAGVSQSPSNKVTEKGKDVELRCDPISGHTALYWYRQSLGQGLEFLIYFQGNSAPDKSGLPSDRFSAERTGGSVSTLTIQRTQQEDSAVYLCASSAPLGGRNYGYTFGSGTRLTVV.

This sequence joins TRBV7-2 and TRBJ1-1, with D unresolved. The CDR3 runs to 13 residues. Trimming stripped 0 bases from V and 4 bases from J, with 6 bases between. CDR1 and CDR2 (germline): SGHTA, FQGNSA. The CDR3 spells CASSLAGITEAFF. DNA for the CDR3: TGTGCCAGCAGCTTAGCAGGGATCACTGAAGCTTTCTTT.

This clonotype occurred many times. The V gene is TRBV6-5, the J gene TRBJ1-1; 8 bases agree with TRBD1. Per germline, CDR1 MNHEY and CDR2 SVGAGI. This CDR3 region has 14 residues. With 4 bases clipped from V and 3 bases from J, the junction kept 4 bases outside the gene matches. CDR3 protein: CASSSAQGDTEAFF. Written as DNA, the CDR3 is TGTGCCAGCAGTTCAGCACAGGGGGACACTGAAGCTTTCTTT.

The rearrangement uses TRBV12-3 or TRBV12-4 and TRBJ1-5; D possibly corresponds to TRBD1 (6 bases). This CDR3 contains 19 residues. V lost 4 bases, J lost 6 bases, and 28 bases lay in between. The CDR3 nucleotides read TGTGCCAGCAGTTACTCCACCGGGACAAACACCCAAGCGGGTCAGCCCCAGCATTTT. This translates into CASSYSTGTNTQAGQPQHF.

This clonotype appeared a few times. The chain combines TRBV2 with TRBJ1-2; a possible D gene is TRBD1 (6 bases). Per germline, CDR1 SNHLY and CDR2 FYNNEI. The CDR3 extends over 14 amino acids. V dropped 6 bases and J dropped 4 bases, with 15 bases sitting between them. CDR3: CASRGDTPRYGYTF. CDR3 nucleotide sequence: TGTGCCAGCAGGGGGGACACGCCTCGCTATGGCTACACCTTC.

V usage is TRBV30 and J usage is TRBJ1-5; D possibly corresponds to TRBD1 (6 bases). The CDR3 length is 13 residues. In germline, CDR1 is GTSNPN, CDR2 SVGIG (reference sequence). The V end lost 1 base, the J end lost 6 bases, and 10 bases lay between the germline ends. The CDR3: CAWSDLGGQPQHF. CDR3 DNA sequence: TGTGCCTGGAGTGATTTAGGGGGTCAGCCCCAGCATTTT.

This clonotype occurred a few times. The chain couples TRBV5-8 to TRBJ2-4, with D unresolved. V was trimmed by 6 bases and J by 8 bases, leaving 21 bases between them. The CDR3 is made up of 15 amino acids. The germline V gene has CDR1 SGHTS and CDR2 YDEGEE. This chain's CDR3 is CASMPPTNPKDIQYF. CDR3 DNA sequence: TGTGCCAGCATGCCCCCAACAAACCCAAAGGACATTCAGTACTTC.

The V and J genes are TRBV3-1 and TRBJ2-1, with 16 bases lining up with TRBD2. V shed 4 bases and J 7 bases; nucleotides not matched to a gene: 4. The CDR3 extends over 16 amino acids. The germline CDR1 and CDR2 sequences are LGHDT and YNNKEL (reference sequence). Here the CDR3 DNA reads TGTGCCAGCAGCCGCCGGGGACTAGCGGGGGGGAATGAGCAGTTCTTC. This sequence encodes CASSRRGLAGGNEQFF.